Below are 5 T cell receptor beta chains sequenced from a single sample in a study of blood T cell repertoires in COVID-19. The method was immunoSEQ multiplex PCR; TCRdb's version includes in-frame clones alone and lacks a portion of them. This table has 190,000 or so clones, approximately 86% appearing once. The sequenced sample consisted of peripheral blood. These receptors came from a woman older than 75 with acute or convalescent COVID-19.

The genes are TRBV5-1 and TRBJ1-2; 12 positions agree with TRBD1. Germline CDR1 reads SGHRS; CDR2 reads YFSETQ. J was trimmed by 2 bases and V by 0 bases; bases with no gene match: 5. The CDR3 is made up of 17 amino acids. The chain's CDR3 is CASSLDGTGGHNYGYTF. The DNA for the CDR3 is TGCGCCAGCAGCTTGGATGGGACAGGGGGCCACAACTATGGCTACACCTTC.

This chain joins TRBV19 and TRBJ2-2; 16 nucleotides line up with TRBD2. The ends lost 8 bases at V and 7 bases at J; junction bases unmatched: 13. From germline, CDR1 is LNHDA and CDR2 SQIVND (reference sequence). CDR3 length: 18 amino acids. This chain's CDR3 is CASHSGTSGRAGNGELFF. DNA of the CDR3: TGTGCCAGTCACTCCGGGACTAGCGGGAGGGCCGGGAACGGGGAGCTGTTTTTT.

This sequence joins TRBV30 and TRBJ1-1; 7 bases fit TRBD1. Germline V gene data show CDR1 as GTSNPN and CDR2 as SVGIG (reference sequence). J lost 4 bases, V lost 4 bases, and 12 bases had no gene match. The CDR3 has 15 amino acids. The CDR3 loop is CAWNLATGRTTEAFF. The CDR3 bases are TGTGCCTGGAACCTCGCGACAGGGAGGACCACTGAAGCTTTCTTT.

The chain is built from TRBV5-6 and TRBJ1-5; D might be TRBD1 (5 bases). The V and J ends lost 4 bases and 3 bases respectively, with 14 bases between them. CDR3 length: 15 residues. In germline, CDR1 is SGHDT, CDR2 YYEEEE. The CDR3 sequence: CASSLRTLSNQPQHF. In DNA form, the CDR3 reads TGTGCCAGCAGCCTTAGGACACTCTCCAATCAGCCCCAGCATTTT.

The CDR3 DNA is TGTGCCAGCAGTGAGGGAAGCGGGAGAGGAGGGACCCAGTACTTC. Its translation is CASSEGSGRGGTQYF. The chain links TRBV2 to TRBJ2-5; 8 bases are a match to TRBD2. The CDR3 is 15 residues long. Germline V gene lookup returns CDR1 SNHLY and CDR2 FYNNEI. V shed 3 bases, J shed 7 bases, and the junction held 10 bases outside the gene matches.